This TCR beta chain emerged from a study of T cells in Graves' hyperthyroidism and ophthalmopathy. Study-level results: Also found in blood were most expanded thyroid clonotypes above 0.001.

Researchers took RNA transcripts and amplified the TCR beta CDR3 regions from them. Primed by the HTBI set, a first-round RT-PCR was run on the TCR CDR3. TCRdb called the multiplex PCR reads again in MiXCR, with one record for every CDR3 protein. The table has 300,000 or so distinct CDR3 sequences, approximately 17% seen once. In its sample, this clonotype was seen many times. What it binds is unknown. Germline loops: CDR1 KGHDR, CDR2 SFDVKD. The CDR3 consists of 11 residues. V was cut by 3 bases and J by 7 bases, with 5 bases left in between. The source material was blood. This chain links TRBV24-1 with TRBJ2-5; D gene unclear. The sequence derives from a young man with Graves' hyperthyroidism. CDR3 sequence: CATSDVGTQYF. CDR3 nucleotide sequence: TGTGCCACCAGTGATGTGGGGACCCAGTACTTC.